The 9 T cell receptor beta chains listed next were all sequenced from one sample in a study of beta chain features in type 1 diabetes. Sequenced material consisted of expressed TCRB transcripts (all of the isolated RNA was reverse transcribed). Sequenced by immunoSEQ multiplex PCR; TCRdb stores in-frame clones only, minus some. The data hold 900,000 or so clones, with about a sixth observed a single time. The sequenced sample consisted of naive CD4+ T cells from blood. The receptors stem from a woman between 18 and 29 years old in good health.

A few counts support this clone. The chain carries TRBV19 and TRBJ1-5; a possible D gene is TRBD1 (6 bases). V was trimmed by 6 bases and J by 1 base, leaving 22 bases between them. The CDR3 runs 18 residues. Per the germline V gene, CDR1 is LNHDA and CDR2 is SQIVND (reference sequence). CDR3 DNA: TGTGCCAGTAGGCCCAGCCCTTGGAGCAGGGGCAGCAATCAGCCCCAGCATTTT. Translating it yields CASRPSPWSRGSNQPQHF. Based on the CDR3 plus reference TRBV19 and TRBJ1-5, the full variable domain is DGGITQSPKYLFRKEGQNVTLSCEQNLNHDAMYWYRQDPGQGLRLIYYSQIVNDFQKGDIAEGYSVSREKKESFPLTVTSAQKNPTAFYLCASRPSPWSRGSNQPQHFGDGTRLSIL.

The chain has TRBV6-6 and TRBJ2-1, with no clear D. Germline CDR1 is MNHNY and CDR2 is SVGAGI (reference sequence). V was pared by 6 bases and J by 7 bases, with 7 bases between. This CDR3 region has 11 residues. The CDR3 DNA reads as TGTGCCAGCAGCCAAGCAAATGAGCAGTTCTTC. Its translation is CASSQANEQFF.

The chain is built from TRBV15 and TRBJ1-2, with D tentatively TRBD1 (6 bases). This CDR3 spans 14 amino acids. From germline, CDR1 is LNHNV and CDR2 YYDKDF (reference sequence). V was cut by 4 bases and J by 0 bases, with 9 bases left in between. The DNA of the CDR3 is TGTGCCACCAGCAATCGGACAGCTAACTATGGCTACACCTTC. Protein product: CATSNRTANYGYTF. The full variable domain, completed using reference TRBV15 and TRBJ1-2, is DAMVIQNPRYQVTQFGKPVTLSCSQTLNHNVMYWYQQKSSQAPKLLFHYYDKDFNNEADTPDNFQSRRPNTSFCFLDIRSPGLGDTAMYLCATSNRTANYGYTFGSGTRLTVV.

The chain's CDR3 is CASSQESTNTEAFF. The CDR3 DNA reads as TGTGCCAGCAGCCAAGAATCAACGAACACTGAAGCTTTCTTT. V is TRBV14 and J is TRBJ1-1; D gene ambiguous. The CDR3 runs to 14 residues. Trimming stripped 0 bases from V and 1 base from J, with 6 bases between. Germline CDR1 and CDR2: SGHDN and FVKESK.

This clone has a handful of counts. The chain has TRBV7-2 and TRBJ2-5; no clear D. Per germline, CDR1 SGHTA and CDR2 FQGNSA. The V and J ends lost 3 bases and 3 bases respectively, with 5 bases between them. CDR3 length: 12 amino acids. This CDR3 is CASSFMKETQYF. The CDR3 DNA reads as TGTGCCAGCAGCTTCATGAAAGAGACCCAGTACTTC.

This clone was observed a few times. The chain joins TRBV7-9 to TRBJ2-2, with unresolved D. V was pared by 1 base and J by 1 base, with 10 bases between. CDR1 SEHNR and CDR2 FQNEAQ come from the germline V gene (reference sequence). The CDR3 covers 16 residues. For the CDR3, the DNA is TGTGCCAGCAGCTTAGAGGTCTGGGGGAACACCGGGGAGCTGTTTTTT. The encoded protein is CASSLEVWGNTGELFF.

The V and J genes are TRBV5-1 and TRBJ1-5; the D is unclear. V was pared by 1 base and J by 6 bases, with 14 bases between. This CDR3 is 15 amino acids long. Per germline, CDR1 SGHRS and CDR2 YFSETQ. The CDR3 loop reads CASSLFGAEGQPQHF. CDR3 sequence (DNA): TGCGCCAGCAGCTTGTTTGGTGCGGAGGGTCAGCCCCAGCATTTT.

This rearrangement joins TRBV5-3 to TRBJ2-1; 10 bases match TRBD2. TRBV5-3 is designated an ORF whose function remains uncertain. J gave up 0 bases and V 1 base, and 10 bases lay outside the gene matches. The CDR3 runs 19 residues. For the CDR3, the DNA is TGTGCCAGAAGCTTGTTCCTAGCGGGAGACGCGAGCTCCTACAATGAGCAGTTCTTC. Translation: CARSLFLAGDASSYNEQFF.

This clone was counted only a few times. The rearrangement joins TRBV6-1 to TRBJ2-7; TRBD2 matches 7 bases. In germline, CDR1 is MNHNS, CDR2 SASEGT. The V gene end was trimmed by 4 bases and the J gene end by 6 bases; junction bases not matched to a gene: 9. CDR3 length: 14 amino acids. The CDR3, as DNA: TGTGCCAGCAGTGGAAATGGACTAGTTGGCGAGCAGTACTTC. The encoded protein is CASSGNGLVGEQYF.